Listed below are T cell receptor beta chains from one sample, sequenced in a study of T cells in Graves' hyperthyroidism and ophthalmopathy. Using its own MiXCR run on the multiplex PCR reads, TCRdb lists one record per CDR3 protein. This table has around 290,000 distinct CDR3 sequences, about 13% appearing once. Sample: blood. The receptor source for this set is a woman aged 40 to 49 with Graves' hyperthyroidism. CDR3s include the opening cysteine and the closing phenylalanine or tryptophan. A D gene is named only where the DNA matches it firmly. Clone size is not always given. Where it is, it says once, few, many or a class for expanded clones.

clone_size	v_call	d_call	j_call	cdr3_nt	cdr3_aa
many	TRBV2	NA	TRBJ1-5	TGTGCCAGCAGTGAAGCGCTTCTCGGCAATCAGCCCCAGCATTTT	CASSEALLGNQPQHF
many	TRBV7-2	TRBD1	TRBJ2-7	TGTGCCAGCAGCAAAGACAGGGGGCAGTCCGAGCAGTACTTC	CASSKDRGQSEQYF
few	TRBV9	NA	TRBJ1-3	TGTGCCAGCAACGTACAGAGCTCTGGAAACACCATATATTTT	CASNVQSSGNTIYF
many	TRBV11-2	NA	TRBJ2-5	TGTGCCAGCAGCTTAACAGGTAGACCAGAGACCCAGTACTTC	CASSLTGRPETQYF
few	TRBV9	NA	TRBJ1-5	TGTGCCAGCAGCGTAGGGGAGGGTCAGCCCCAGCATTTT	CASSVGEGQPQHF
many	TRBV12-3/TRBV12-4	NA	TRBJ1-2	TGTGCCAGCAGTCACCGGGCCATGGGTTCCACCTTC	CASSHRAMGSTF
medium-sized	TRBV7-2	NA	TRBJ1-1	TGTGCCAGCAGCATTAGTGTGAACACTGAAGCTTTCTTT	CASSISVNTEAFF
many	TRBV6-1	NA	TRBJ2-7	TGTGCCAGCAGTGAACCGGGACATGTCGGCGAGCAGTACTTC	CASSEPGHVGEQYF
many	TRBV28	TRBD1	TRBJ1-1	TGTGCCAGCCGCCCCTTTGTCGGAGGGGGCGATATTGTTATGAACACTGAAGCTTTCTTT	CASRPFVGGGDIVMNTEAFF
few	TRBV6-1	NA	TRBJ2-7	TGTGCCAGCAGTTTACAGGGAGGCGAGCAGTACTTC	CASSLQGGEQYF
many	TRBV20-1	NA	TRBJ1-1	TGCAGTGCTAGAGAAATACAGGGTCCCGCTGAAGCTTTCTTT	CSAREIQGPAEAFF
many	TRBV6-1	NA	TRBJ1-1	TGTGCCAGCAATGGGGGGAGAAGATACACTGAAGCTTTCTTT	CASNGGRRYTEAFF
NA	TRBV7-9	TRBD2	TRBJ2-1	TGTGCCAGCAGCCACTTAGCGGGGGGGGGGGCTGAGCAGTTCTTC	CASSHLAGGGAEQFF
NA	TRBV20-1	NA	TRBJ2-3	TGCAGTGCTAGCCGGGGCGGGAGCACAGATACGCAGTATTTT	CSASRGGSTDTQYF
many	TRBV11-3	NA	TRBJ2-5	TGTGCCAGCAGCCCCGGACGTAAGAGCCAAGAGACCCAGTACTTC	CASSPGRKSQETQYF
many	TRBV6-1	NA	TRBJ1-1	TGTGCCATACGCCTAGACCCGGGGTCTGAAGCTTTCTTT	CAIRLDPGSEAFF
few	TRBV19	NA	TRBJ2-5	TGTGCCAGTCAGGAGGTGCTTTCGGAGACCCAGTACTTC	CASQEVLSETQYF
many	TRBV28	TRBD2	TRBJ2-7	TGTGCCAGCATGATCGGGGGACTAGCACAGGGCGAGCAGTACTTC	CASMIGGLAQGEQYF
many	TRBV28	NA	TRBJ2-7	TGTGCCAGCCGACCGCATGCAGCACCTAGCTCCTACGAGCAGTACTTC	CASRPHAAPSSYEQYF
many	TRBV10-2	TRBD1	TRBJ1-4	TGCGCCAGCAGGACAGGGGCTAATGAAAAACTGTTTTTT	CASRTGANEKLFF
NA	TRBV25-1	NA	TRBJ1-1	TGTGCCAGCAGTGATGGATGGGAGAGGGAATTCTTT	CASSDGWEREFF
NA	TRBV6-5	TRBD1	TRBJ1-2	TGTGCCAGCAGTTACTCGGCTAAGGGGGCGCGAACCTCCGGCTACACCTTC	CASSYSAKGARTSGYTF